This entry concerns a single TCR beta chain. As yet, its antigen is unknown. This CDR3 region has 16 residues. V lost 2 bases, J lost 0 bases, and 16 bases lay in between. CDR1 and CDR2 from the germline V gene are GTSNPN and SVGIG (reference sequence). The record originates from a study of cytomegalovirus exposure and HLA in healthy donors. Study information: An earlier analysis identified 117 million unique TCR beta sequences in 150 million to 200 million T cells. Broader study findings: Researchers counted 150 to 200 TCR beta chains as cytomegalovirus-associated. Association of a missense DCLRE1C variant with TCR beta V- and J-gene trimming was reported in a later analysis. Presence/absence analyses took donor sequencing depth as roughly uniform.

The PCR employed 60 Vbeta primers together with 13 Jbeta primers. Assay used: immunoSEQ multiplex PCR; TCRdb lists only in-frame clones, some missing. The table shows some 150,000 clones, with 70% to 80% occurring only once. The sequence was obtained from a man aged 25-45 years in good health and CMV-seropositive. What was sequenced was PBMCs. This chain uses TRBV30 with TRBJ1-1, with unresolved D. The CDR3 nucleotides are TGTGCCTGGAGTCCATGGCGGGTTATCATGAACACTGAAGCTTTCTTT. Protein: CAWSPWRVIMNTEAFF.